The 6 T cell receptor beta chains below all came from one sample that was sequenced in a study of blood T cell repertoires in COVID-19. Profiling relied on immunoSEQ multiplex PCR, and the TCRdb table lists in-frame clones only, not all of them. This table holds 200,000 to 250,000 clones, nearly 90% found once. Material: PBMCs or T cells enriched from blood (not recorded which). Every receptor here comes from a man aged 25-45 years who had recovered from COVID-19.

This sequence joins TRBV6-1 and TRBJ1-2, with 7 bases identical to TRBD1. Germline loops: CDR1 MNHNS, CDR2 SASEGT. The CDR3 is 15 residues long. V lost 2 bases, J lost 4 bases, and 7 bases stayed unmatched. CDR3 nucleotide sequence: TGTGCCAGCAGTGAATACAGGGGTGGTTCCTATGGCTACACCTTC. This encodes CASSEYRGGSYGYTF.

CDR3 sequence: CASSVRSGLLYNEQFF. In DNA, the CDR3 is TGTGCCAGCAGCGTCCGAAGTGGACTTCTTTACAATGAGCAGTTCTTC. The chain has TRBV9 and TRBJ2-1, with D possibly TRBD2 on 5 matching bases. The germline gives CDR1 SGDLS, CDR2 YYNGEE. Trimming shortened V by 2 bases and J by 4 bases, and 16 bases separated the two germline ends. The CDR3 is 16 amino acids.

This sequence joins TRBV18 and TRBJ2-2; no reliable D call. Per germline, CDR1 KGHSH and CDR2 LQKENI. The CDR3 contains 15 residues. Trimming took 3 bases from V and 0 from J, leaving 8 bases between them. The DNA of the CDR3 is TGTGCCAGCTCACCCCAGGATACGAACACCGGGGAGCTGTTTTTT. It is translated as CASSPQDTNTGELFF.

The gene calls are TRBV5-5 and TRBJ2-1; TRBD2 matches 15 bases. Germline V lookup: CDR1 SGHKS, CDR2 YYEKEE (reference sequence). Unmatched junction bases numbered 8, after V lost 4 bases and J lost 3 bases. This CDR3 has 18 residues. The CDR3 region is CASSRGLAGGLDYNEQFF. The CDR3 DNA reads as TGTGCCAGCAGCCGGGGACTAGCGGGGGGCCTGGACTACAATGAGCAGTTCTTC.

The chain is built from TRBV3-1 (or the pseudogene TRBV3-2) and TRBJ2-4; TRBD2 aligns across 7 bases. The J segment lost 6 bases and the V segment lost 3 bases, leaving 5 bases of the junction unmatched. This CDR3 contains 14 residues. In germline, CDR1 is LGHDT, CDR2 YNNKEL (reference sequence). The CDR3 loop is CASSHITGGNIQYF. The CDR3 DNA follows: TGTGCCAGCAGCCATATTACGGGGGGAAACATTCAGTACTTC.

The rearrangement uses TRBV3-1 (or the pseudogene TRBV3-2) and TRBJ2-7; D perhaps matches TRBD2 (5 bases). Germline V gene data show CDR1 as LGHDT and CDR2 as YNNKEL (reference sequence). The V and J ends lost 1 base and 3 bases respectively, with 10 bases between them. The CDR3 spans 14 residues. CDR3 amino acids: CASSQGNGNYEQYF. CDR3 in DNA: TGTGCCAGCAGCCAAGGTAACGGGAACTACGAGCAGTACTTC.